The T cell receptor beta chain under discussion was sequenced for a study of T cells in Graves' hyperthyroidism and ophthalmopathy. Study as a whole: At the time of initial diagnosis and before any treatment, peripheral blood was collected. Study-level findings and limits: Blood held most thyroid clonotypes expanded above 0.001 frequency.

Diagnoses were established using clinical symptoms, serum thyroxine and TRAb, thyroid ultrasound and orbital computed tomography. The TCR beta CDR3 regions underwent amplification using RNA transcripts as the source. Primed by the HTBI set, a first-round RT-PCR was run on the TCR CDR3. TCRdb reprocessed the multiplex PCR reads with MiXCR, giving one entry per CDR3 protein. The table lists 450,000 to 650,000 distinct CDR3 sequences, about 15% of them singletons. This clonotype was seen a few times. Antigen: not known. The CDR3 extends over 15 amino acids. V was trimmed by 1 base and J by 5 bases, leaving 11 bases between them. Germline V lookup: CDR1 KGHSH, CDR2 LQKENI.

This chain uses TRBV18 with TRBJ2-2, with D possibly being TRBD2 (5 bases). The source is a woman aged 18-30 years with Graves' ophthalmopathy. Sequences were obtained from blood. CDR3 DNA: TGTGCCAGCTCACCACGCGGGTCGGTAACCGGGGAGCTGTTTTTT. Protein sequence: CASSPRGSVTGELFF.